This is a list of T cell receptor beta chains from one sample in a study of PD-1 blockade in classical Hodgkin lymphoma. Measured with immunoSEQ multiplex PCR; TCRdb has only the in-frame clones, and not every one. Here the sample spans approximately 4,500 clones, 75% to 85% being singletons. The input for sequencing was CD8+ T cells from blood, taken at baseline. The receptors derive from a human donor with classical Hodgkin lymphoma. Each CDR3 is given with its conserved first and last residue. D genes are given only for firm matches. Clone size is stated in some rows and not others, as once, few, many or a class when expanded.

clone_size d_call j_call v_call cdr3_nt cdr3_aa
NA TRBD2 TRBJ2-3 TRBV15 TGTGCCACCAGCAGACTAGCGGGGGCAGGAGATACGCAGTATTTT CATSRLAGAGDTQYF
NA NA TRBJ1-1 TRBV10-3 TGTGCCATCAGGGTAGTTGGGCTGAACACTGAAGCTTTCTTT CAIRVVGLNTEAFF
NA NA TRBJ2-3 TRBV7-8 TGTGCCAGCAGCCTGAGTTTCCGGACGGGATCTAGCACAGATACGCAGTATTTT CASSLSFRTGSSTDTQYF
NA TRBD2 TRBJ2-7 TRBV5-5 TGTGCCAGCAGCATAGGGGATTGGGGGGGATACGAGCAGTACTTC CASSIGDWGGYEQYF
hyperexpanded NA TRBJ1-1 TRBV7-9 TGTGCCAGCAGCCTAGGTACTGAAGCTTTCTTT CASSLGTEAFF
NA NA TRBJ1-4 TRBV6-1 TGTGCCAGCAGTGCCAGAGTCTTTGCAACTAATGAAAAACTGTTTTTT CASSARVFATNEKLFF
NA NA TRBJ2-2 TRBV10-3 TGTGCCATCAGTGACCGGAGACAACCCGGGGAGCTGTTTTTT CAISDRRQPGELFF
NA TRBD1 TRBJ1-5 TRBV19 TGTGCCAGTAGCCGGGACAGCGGATATAGCAATCAGCCCCAGCATTTT CASSRDSGYSNQPQHF
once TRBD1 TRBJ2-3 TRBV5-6 TGTGCCAGCAGCAAGGGGGCAGGCACAGATACGCAGTATTTT CASSKGAGTDTQYF
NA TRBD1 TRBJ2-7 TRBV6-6 TGTGCCAGCAGTTTCCCGGGACAGGGCGGTGAGCAGTACTTC CASSFPGQGGEQYF
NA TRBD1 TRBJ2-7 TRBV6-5 TGTGCCAGCAGTTACTTGGGACAGGGCTACGAGCAGTACTTC CASSYLGQGYEQYF
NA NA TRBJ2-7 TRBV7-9 TGTGCCAGCAGCCTCCAGGGATCGGCGGAAGAGCAGTACTTC CASSLQGSAEEQYF
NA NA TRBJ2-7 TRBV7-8 TGTGCCAGCAGCTTAGGTACAGGGAGCTCCTACGAGCAGTACTTC CASSLGTGSSYEQYF
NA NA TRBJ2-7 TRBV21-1 TGTGCCAGCAGCGCACCCCAGGGTCAGCGGAGGTACGAGCAGTACTTC CASSAPQGQRRYEQYF
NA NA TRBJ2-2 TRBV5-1 TGCGCCAGCAGCTTGGGAGGGAGTAGGGACACCGGGGAGCTGTTTTTT CASSLGGSRDTGELFF
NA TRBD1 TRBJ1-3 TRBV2 TGTGCCAGCAGCGGACAGGGCCCGAGAAGCTCTGGAAACACCATATATTTT CASSGQGPRSSGNTIYF
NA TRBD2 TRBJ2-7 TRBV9 TGCGCCAGCAGCAATAGCGGGCCTAGCGGGGGGGGAGAGCAGTACTTC CASSNSGPSGGGEQYF
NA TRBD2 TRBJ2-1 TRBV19 TGTGCCAGTAGTATAGCTAGCGGAGGGCTCAATGAGCAGTTCTTC CASSIASGGLNEQFF
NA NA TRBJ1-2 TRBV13 TGTGCCAGCAGCCCACCTGGGGGGCGAGACGAAGGCTACACCTTC CASSPPGGRDEGYTF
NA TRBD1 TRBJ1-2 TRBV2 TGTGCCACAAACGCCGGGACAGGGGGCGATGGCTACACCTTC CATNAGTGGDGYTF
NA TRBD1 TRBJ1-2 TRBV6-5 TGTGCCAGCAGTTACGGGACAGCAAATGGCTACACCTTC CASSYGTANGYTF
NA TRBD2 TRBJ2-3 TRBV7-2 TGTGCCAGCAGCGCCCCCTGGCTAGCGGGGGGGCGCACAGATACGCAGTATTTT CASSAPWLAGGRTDTQYF
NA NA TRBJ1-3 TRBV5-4 TGCGCCAGCAGCCAAGACCGGGACTCCAGCTCCCTTTTATATTTT CASSQDRDSSSLLYF
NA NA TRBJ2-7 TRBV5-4 TGTGCCAGCAGCTTGGGCCGGGCCTCCTACGAGCAGTACTTC CASSLGRASYEQYF
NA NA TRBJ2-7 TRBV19 TGTGCCAGTAGCACTCCCACGACAGGCGACGAGCAGTACTTC CASSTPTTGDEQYF
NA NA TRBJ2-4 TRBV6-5 TGTGCCAGCAGTTACGGAGCCAAAAACATTCAGTACTTC CASSYGAKNIQYF
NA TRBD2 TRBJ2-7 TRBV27 TGTGCCAGCAGTTTCGGGGGGAGAGGGTCCTACGAGCAGTACTTC CASSFGGRGSYEQYF
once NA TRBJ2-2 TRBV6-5 TGTGCCAGCAGTTACTATAGGACGAACACCGGGGAGCTGTTTTTT CASSYYRTNTGELFF
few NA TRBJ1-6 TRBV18 TGTGCCAGCTCACCACTGCCTCCAGACAGGTCGATGAATTCACCCCTCCACTTT CASSPLPPDRSMNSPLHF
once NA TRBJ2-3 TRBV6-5 TGTGCCAGCAGTTACTCTTTTGCAGATACGCAGTATTTT CASSYSFADTQYF
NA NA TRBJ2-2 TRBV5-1 TGCGCCAGCAGCTACCCGGACACAGGGAGGAGCGGGGAGCTGTTTTTT CASSYPDTGRSGELFF
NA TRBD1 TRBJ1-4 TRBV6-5 TGTGCCAGCAGTCGGGACAGGGGAGGTGAAAAACTGTTTTTT CASSRDRGGEKLFF
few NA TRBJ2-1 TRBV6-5 TGTGCCAGCAGTTATTCTACTAGTGGTGAGCAGTTCTTC CASSYSTSGEQFF
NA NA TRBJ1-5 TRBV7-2 TGTGCCAGCAGCTCCACGACAGGTTTTAGCAATCAGCCCCAGCATTTT CASSSTTGFSNQPQHF
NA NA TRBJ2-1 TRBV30 TGTGCCTGGAGAGAGGGGGGCGGTCGCAATGAGCAGTTCTTC CAWREGGGRNEQFF
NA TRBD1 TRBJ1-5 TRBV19 TGTGCCAGTAGGCCCCTAGGGGACAGGGGGCCGAATCAGCCCCAGCATTTT CASRPLGDRGPNQPQHF
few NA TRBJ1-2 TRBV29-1 TGCAGCGTTCTTCAAACGTTTGTCTATGGCTACACCTTC CSVLQTFVYGYTF
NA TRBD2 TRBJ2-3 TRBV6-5 TGTGCCAGCAGTCTACTAGCGGGATCAGATACGCAGTATTTT CASSLLAGSDTQYF
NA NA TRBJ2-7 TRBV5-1 TGCGCCAGCAGCTTGGAGGGGGTACGTGGGGCGGGCTACGAGCAGTACTTC CASSLEGVRGAGYEQYF
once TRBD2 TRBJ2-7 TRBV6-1 TGTGCCAGCAGTCTTCTAGCGGGAGGACCCTACGAGCAGTACTTC CASSLLAGGPYEQYF
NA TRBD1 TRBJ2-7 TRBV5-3 TGTGCCAGAAGCCCTCGAAGGCTACAGGGGGCAGCTGGGCCAGACTACGAGCAGTACTTC CARSPRRLQGAAGPDYEQYF
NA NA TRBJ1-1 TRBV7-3 TGTGCCAGCAGCCCCGGGACTGTGAACACTGAAGCTTTCTTT CASSPGTVNTEAFF
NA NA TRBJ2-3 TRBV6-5 TGTGCCAGCAGTTGGGGCAGCTCAGATACGCAGTATTTT CASSWGSSDTQYF
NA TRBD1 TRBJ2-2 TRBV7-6 TGTGCCAGCGAAGGGGGCTGGGTGAACACCGGGGAGCTGTTTTTT CASEGGWVNTGELFF
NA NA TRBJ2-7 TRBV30 TGTGCCTGGAGTCAGGGATGGGGCTTCGAGCAGTACTTC CAWSQGWGFEQYF
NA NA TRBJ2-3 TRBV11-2 TGTGCCAGCAGCTTAGATCTTAGCAGGGATACGCAGTATTTT CASSLDLSRDTQYF
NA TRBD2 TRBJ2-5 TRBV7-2 TGTGCCAGCAACCCGGGACTAGCGAAAGAGACCCAGTACTTC CASNPGLAKETQYF
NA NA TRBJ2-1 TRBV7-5 TGTGCCAGAAGCTTAGCATGGGTCGAGGCTAGCGGCGAGTTCTTC CARSLAWVEASGEFF
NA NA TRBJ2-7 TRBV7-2 TGTGCCAGCAGCTACGGACTCGACTCCAGCTACGAGCAGTACTTC CASSYGLDSSYEQYF
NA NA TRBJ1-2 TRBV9 TGTGCCAGCAGCGGTCCGAGGGGGGTGGCGAATGGCTACACCTTC CASSGPRGVANGYTF
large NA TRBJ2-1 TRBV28 TGTGCCAGCAGCTATATTTGGGATAACAATGAGCAGTTCTTC CASSYIWDNNEQFF